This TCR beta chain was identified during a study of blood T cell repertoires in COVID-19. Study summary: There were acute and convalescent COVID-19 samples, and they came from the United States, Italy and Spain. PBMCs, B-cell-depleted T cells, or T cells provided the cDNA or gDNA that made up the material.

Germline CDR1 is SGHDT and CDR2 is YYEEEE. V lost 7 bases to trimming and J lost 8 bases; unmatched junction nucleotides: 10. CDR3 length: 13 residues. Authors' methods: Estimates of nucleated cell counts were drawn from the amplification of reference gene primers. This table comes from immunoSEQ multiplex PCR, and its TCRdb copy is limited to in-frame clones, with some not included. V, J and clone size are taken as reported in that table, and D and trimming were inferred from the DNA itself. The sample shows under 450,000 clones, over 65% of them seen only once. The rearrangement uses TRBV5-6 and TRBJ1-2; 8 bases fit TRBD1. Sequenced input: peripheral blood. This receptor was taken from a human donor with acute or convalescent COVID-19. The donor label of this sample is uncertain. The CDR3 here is CASHSRGREGYTF. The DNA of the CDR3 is TGTGCCAGCCACAGCAGGGGGCGTGAGGGCTACACCTTC. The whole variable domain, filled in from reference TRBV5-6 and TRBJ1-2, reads DAGVTQSPTHLIKTRGQQVTLRCSPKSGHDTVSWYQQALGQGPQFIFQYYEEEERQRGNFPDRFSGHQFPNYSSELNVNALLLGDSALYLCASHSRGREGYTFGSGTRLTVV.